These 17 T cell receptor beta chains were all obtained from the same sample, sequenced in a study of blood T cell repertoires in COVID-19. The protocol was immunoSEQ multiplex PCR, while the TCRdb copy is restricted to in-frame clones and leaves out a portion. The table shows hundreds of thousands of clones, with approximately 90% occurring only once. Specimen: peripheral blood. All receptors come from a woman between 18 and 29 years old with acute or convalescent COVID-19.

The CDR3: CASSPGTGKFGANVLTF. DNA for the CDR3: TGTGCCAGCAGCCCCGGGACAGGGAAGTTTGGGGCCAACGTCCTGACTTTC. The chain recombines TRBV11-3 with TRBJ2-6, with 9 bases lining up with TRBD1. J was trimmed by 3 bases and V by 5 bases; bases with no gene match: 8. Germline V lookup: CDR1 SGHNT, CDR2 YENEEA. The CDR3 loop spans 17 amino acids.

The genes are TRBV4-1 and TRBJ1-3; D gene uncertain. The ends were cut back, 0 bases at V and 1 base at J, with 7 bases in the middle. CDR1 MGHRA and CDR2 YSYEKL come from the germline V gene. The CDR3 extends over 15 amino acids. The CDR3 sequence: CASSQDRGSGNTIYF. In DNA, the CDR3 is TGCGCCAGCAGCCAAGATCGAGGGTCTGGAAACACCATATATTTT.

The chain couples TRBV7-2 to TRBJ1-3; 9 nucleotides align to TRBD1. The germline CDR1 and CDR2 sequences are SGHTA and FQGNSA. Losses at the gene ends were 4 bases for V and 4 bases for J; bases not matched to a gene: 5. This CDR3 is 15 amino acids long. The CDR3 protein is CASSWGQGSGNTIYF. As DNA, the CDR3 is TGTGCCAGCAGCTGGGGACAGGGATCCGGAAACACCATATATTTT.

The chain combines TRBV10-3 with TRBJ2-5, with 8 bases fitting TRBD2. The junction had 11 bases not matched to a gene; V was cut back by 0 bases and J by 2 bases. Germline V gives CDR1 ENHRY, CDR2 SYGVKD. This CDR3 contains 18 residues. CDR3: CAISESVRGGGLQETQYF. CDR3 bases: TGTGCCATCAGTGAGTCGGTACGGGGGGGCGGACTTCAAGAGACCCAGTACTTC.

The chain employs TRBV12-5 and TRBJ2-7, with D perhaps TRBD1 (5 bases). Germline-derived CDR1 and CDR2 are LGHNT and FRNRAP. The CDR3 spans 15 residues. V was pared by 1 base and J by 2 bases, with 12 bases between. The DNA of the CDR3 is TGTGCTAGTGGTTTGGCCCAAAAGGGGACCTACGAGCAGTACTTC. Amino acids: CASGLAQKGTYEQYF. The entire variable domain, with the rest obtained from reference TRBV12-5 and TRBJ2-7, is as follows: DARVTQTPRHKVTEMGQEVTMRCQPILGHNTVFWYRQTMMQGLELLAYFRNRAPLDDSGMPKDRFSAEMPDATLATLKIQPSEPRDSAVYFCASGLAQKGTYEQYFGPGTRLTVT.

This rearrangement joins TRBV6-2 or TRBV6-3 to TRBJ1-1; no clear D. This CDR3 is 15 amino acids long. Trimming left V 1 base short and J 2 bases short, with 11 bases between. CDR1 MNHEY and CDR2 SVGEGT come from the germline V gene. Here the CDR3 reads CASSYFSQVNTEAFF. CDR3 nucleotides: TGTGCCAGCAGTTACTTCTCGCAGGTAAACACTGAAGCTTTCTTT.

This rearrangement joins TRBV19 to TRBJ1-2; D may be TRBD1 (6 bases). CDR1 is LNHDA, CDR2 SQIVND, per germline (reference sequence). CDR3 length: 15 residues. V lost 6 bases and J lost 5, with 19 bases in between. The DNA of the CDR3 is TGTGCCAGTAGAGATACGGGGGGGGCCAGTTATGGCTACACCTTC. Translation gives CASRDTGGASYGYTF.

The chain joins TRBV5-4 to TRBJ2-1, with 8 bases aligning to TRBD2. V lost 4 bases, J lost 9 bases, and 27 bases stayed unmatched. The CDR3 runs to 20 residues. CDR1 SGHNT and CDR2 YYREEE come from the germline V gene (reference sequence). Written as DNA, the CDR3 is TGTGCCAGCAGCGCGTCGGGACTCTTCGTAAGTTCGGGGGGGTCAGGTGAGCAGTTCTTC. As protein: CASSASGLFVSSGGSGEQFF.

J is TRBJ2-7 and V is TRBV7-6, with 7 bases lining up with TRBD2. Germline trimming cut 3 bases from V and 6 bases from J; bases unmatched to any gene: 2. The CDR3 totals 12 residues. The germline V gene encodes CDR1 SGHVS and CDR2 FNYEAQ. The CDR3 DNA sequence: TGTGCCAGCAGCTTCGGCGGGGGCGAGCAGTACTTC. This translates into CASSFGGGEQYF.

The gene calls are TRBV3-1 (or the pseudogene TRBV3-2) and TRBJ1-1, with TRBD1 as a possible D gene (6 bases). Trimming shortened V by 7 bases and J by 5 bases, and 11 bases separated the two germline ends. There are 12 residues in the CDR3. Germline V lookup: CDR1 LGHDT, CDR2 YNNKEL (reference sequence). CDR3 sequence reads: CASMGDKTEAFF. CDR3 DNA: TGTGCCAGCATGGGGGACAAAACTGAAGCTTTCTTT.

This clone came up once. The chain employs TRBV19 and TRBJ2-7, with TRBD1 as a possible D gene (5 bases). This CDR3 region has 14 residues. V dropped 6 bases and J dropped 0 bases, with 12 bases sitting between them. Germline CDR1 reads LNHDA; CDR2 reads SQIVND (reference sequence). The CDR3 protein is CASRDKGNSYEQYF. The CDR3, as DNA: TGTGCCAGTAGGGATAAGGGGAACTCCTACGAGCAGTACTTC.

The chain employs TRBV7-2 and TRBJ2-7; a possible D gene is TRBD2 (6 bases). The germline V and J ends were trimmed by 1 base and 1 base, with 14 bases remaining between them. The CDR3 extends over 16 amino acids. Germline V gene data show CDR1 as SGHTA and CDR2 as FQGNSA. The CDR3 here is CASSLDLRGGSYEQYF. CDR3 coding DNA: TGTGCCAGCAGCTTAGATTTGCGGGGCGGATCCTACGAGCAGTACTTC.

The CDR3 loop is CASSKGPQLDRHNQPQHF. DNA for the CDR3: TGTGCCAGCAGCAAAGGGCCCCAGTTGGACAGGCACAATCAGCCCCAGCATTTT. The V gene is TRBV21-1, the J gene TRBJ1-5; the D call TRBD1 from the table was never checked on the DNA. TRBV21-1 is assigned pseudogene status. This CDR3 is 18 amino acids long.

This clone came up once. The V call is TRBV10-3, the J call TRBJ1-2; D is possibly TRBD1 (5 bases). In germline, CDR1 is ENHRY, CDR2 SYGVKD. V was pared by 4 bases and J by 8 bases, with 17 bases between. The CDR3 length is 14 residues. The CDR3 bases are TGTGCCATCAGTGCAGGCGGGGGATTGGGGGGCTACACCTTC. Translating it yields CAISAGGGLGGYTF.

The chain combines TRBV6-2 or TRBV6-3 with TRBJ2-1; TRBD2 agrees at 11 bases. CDR3 length equals 15 residues. Trimming took 5 bases from V and 8 from J; bases not matched to a gene: 8. Germline V gene lookup returns CDR1 MNHEY and CDR2 SVGEGT. CDR3 amino acids: CASSVSGGAFDEQFF. CDR3 sequence (DNA): TGTGCCAGCAGTGTTAGCGGGGGGGCCTTCGATGAGCAGTTCTTC.

Regarding this clone: Other nucleotide sequences from this sample produce the same CDR3. This chain links TRBV18 with TRBJ1-1; the D is unclear. The germline V and J ends were trimmed by 0 bases and 4 bases, with 9 bases remaining between them. The CDR3 contains 14 residues. The germline gives CDR1 KGHSH, CDR2 LQKENI. This chain's CDR3 is CASSPPGGATEAFF. CDR3 sequence (DNA): TGTGCCAGCTCACCACCCGGTGGAGCCACTGAAGCTTTCTTT. Combining the CDR3 with reference TRBV18 and TRBJ1-1 gives the whole variable domain NAGVMQNPRHLVRRRGQEARLRCSPMKGHSHVYWYRQLPEEGLKFMVYLQKENIIDESGMPKERFSAEFPKEGPSILRIQQVVRGDSAAYFCASSPPGGATEAFFGQGTRLTVV.

The rearrangement links TRBV7-2 to TRBJ1-2; D is uncertain. This CDR3 comprises 13 residues. With 3 bases removed from V and 8 bases from J, the gap between germline ends came to 13 bases. The germline V gene encodes CDR1 SGHTA and CDR2 FQGNSA. CDR3 coding DNA: TGTGCCAGCAGCTTGAGGGTAGTTGTCGGCTACACCTTC. It encodes CASSLRVVVGYTF.